Detailed here is one T cell receptor beta chain. This record belongs to a study of OX40 agonist ivuxolimab in advanced cancers. Study-wide context: Ivuxolimab is an agonistic anti-OX40 (CD134) antibody, and patients were treated with it. Under the entry rules, prior anti-PD-1, anti-PD-L1 or anti-CTLA-4 therapy was allowed, and roughly 43% had some.

The method was immunoSEQ multiplex PCR; TCRdb's version includes in-frame clones alone and lacks a portion of them. The sample contains around 53,000 clones, around 85% of which appear only once. Germline V CDR1 and CDR2: MNHEY, SVGAGI. This CDR3 has 14 residues. Trimming left V 2 bases short and J 6 bases short, with 13 bases between. The rearrangement joins TRBV6-5 to TRBJ1-1, with D perhaps matching TRBD1 (5 bases). This receptor was obtained from an adult with an advanced solid tumor such as melanoma, head and neck, liver or kidney cancer. This material consisted of CD4+ or CD8+ T cells sorted from blood, taken in a trial of the OX40 agonist ivuxolimab. This chain's CDR3 is CASSYGLGGPEAFF. Written as DNA, the CDR3 is TGTGCCAGCAGTTACGGCCTGGGGGGTCCTGAAGCTTTCTTT.